The 27 T cell receptor beta chains presented below share a single source sample, sequenced in a study of T-cell memory formation after mild COVID-19. MiXCR, applied by TCRdb to the 5' RACE reads, yields one record per CDR3 protein. The repertoire holds hundreds of thousands of distinct CDR3 sequences, with around 13% as singletons. The sample consisted of PBMCs or a T cell subset sorted from them (not recorded which). The receptors stem from a man in his late teens or twenties who had mild COVID-19 (a few samples of this study predate the infection). Cell type and time point are not known.

The rearrangement links TRBV29-1 to TRBJ2-5, with D possibly being TRBD2 (6 bases). The V and J ends lost 3 bases and 3 bases respectively, with 14 bases between them. The CDR3 totals 14 residues. Germline V gene lookup returns CDR1 SQVTM and CDR2 ANQGSEA. The CDR3 loop is CSVEKSGHEETQYF. Here the CDR3 DNA reads TGCAGCGTTGAGAAAAGCGGGCATGAAGAGACCCAGTACTTC.

A few counts support this clonotype. V and J are TRBV6-2 or TRBV6-3 and TRBJ2-3, with D unclear. The V and J ends lost 6 bases and 13 bases respectively, with 20 bases between them. This CDR3 has 13 residues. Germline CDR1 is MNHEY and CDR2 is SVGEGT. The CDR3 protein is CASSRRTGPPEYF. CDR3 coding DNA: TGTGCCAGCAGCCGAAGAACCGGGCCCCCAGAGTATTTT.

This clonotype has only a few counts. V and J are TRBV6-2 or TRBV6-3 and TRBJ1-5; D remains unclear. The germline V gene has CDR1 MNHEY and CDR2 SVGEGT. Trimming shortened V by 6 bases and J by 5 bases, and 11 bases separated the two germline ends. The CDR3 covers 13 residues. The CDR3 region has the DNA TGTGCCAGCAGGAACCGCGGGGATCAGCCCCAGCATTTT. Translating gives CASRNRGDQPQHF.

This clonotype turned up a few times. CDR3 DNA sequence: TGTGCCAGCAGTTTAGAGGGGGCACAAGAGACCCAGTACTTC. Its translation is CASSLEGAQETQYF. This chain uses TRBV12-3 or TRBV12-4 with TRBJ2-5, with 7 bases that match TRBD1. V lost 1 base, J lost 2 bases, and 1 base stayed unmatched. The CDR3 sequence is 14 residues long.

The CDR3 bases are TGTGCCAGCCGTATACTTAGTGGCGATACGCAGTATTTT. Its translation: CASRILSGDTQYF. The V call is TRBV6-2 or TRBV6-3, the J call TRBJ2-3, with no clear D. The V and J ends lost 8 bases and 6 bases respectively, with 15 bases between them. CDR1 is MNHEY and CDR2 is SVGEGT in the germline V gene. The CDR3 loop spans 13 amino acids.

The chain uses TRBV7-3 and TRBJ2-2, with 12 nucleotides matching TRBD2. J was trimmed by 6 bases and V by 5 bases; bases with no gene match: 13. This CDR3 is built from 18 residues. Germline V lookup: CDR1 SGHTA, CDR2 FQGTGA. CDR3 nucleotide sequence: TGTGCCAGCAGCCCAGGACTAGCGGGGAGGTTGTCTCCCGGGGAGCTGTTTTTT. Amino acid sequence: CASSPGLAGRLSPGELFF.

The genes are TRBV12-3 or TRBV12-4 and TRBJ2-1; D remains ambiguous. V was clipped by 6 bases and J by 6 bases, with 12 bases between them. The CDR3 consists of 13 residues. DNA for the CDR3: TGTGCCAGCAGCCCAGTAGGGCGCAATGAGCAGTTCTTC. Its protein is CASSPVGRNEQFF.

This clonotype appeared many times. The chain has TRBV12-3 or TRBV12-4 and TRBJ2-4, with 8 bases identical to TRBD2. CDR3 length equals 17 residues. The V gene end was trimmed by 3 bases and the J gene end by 0 bases; junction bases not matched to a gene: 7. The CDR3 DNA follows: TGTGCCAGCAGTTTCTCGCGGGGGGACCTAGCCAAAAACATTCAGTACTTC. This translates into CASSFSRGDLAKNIQYF.

The V call is TRBV7-2, the J call TRBJ2-5, with a weak D call TRBD2 (5 bases). Per the germline V gene, CDR1 is SGHTA and CDR2 is FQGNSA. The CDR3 totals 16 residues. The ends were cut back, 3 bases at V and 4 bases at J, with 18 bases in the middle. The CDR3 loop is CASSFGGLAFGETQYF. In DNA form, the CDR3 reads TGTGCCAGCAGCTTCGGTGGGCTAGCCTTTGGAGAGACCCAGTACTTC. The full variable domain, with the rest looked up from reference TRBV7-2 and TRBJ2-5, is GAGVSQSPSNKVTEKGKDVELRCDPISGHTALYWYRQSLGQGLEFLIYFQGNSAPDKSGLPSDRFSAERTGGSVSTLTIQRTQQEDSAVYLCASSFGGLAFGETQYFGPGTRLLVL.

This clonotype turned up a few times. The chain uses TRBV6-2 or TRBV6-3 and TRBJ2-1, with 7 bases aligning to TRBD2. The CDR3 consists of 11 residues. CDR1 and CDR2 from the germline V gene are MNHEY and SVGEGT. J gave up 9 bases and V 4 bases, and 0 bases lay outside the gene matches. The CDR3 DNA sequence: TGTGCCAGCAGTTGGGAGGGTGAGCAGTTCTTC. It yields the protein CASSWEGEQFF.

This clonotype has just a few counts. The V call is TRBV19, the J call TRBJ1-6; 9 bases line up with TRBD1. CDR1 LNHDA and CDR2 SQIVND come from the germline V gene (reference sequence). This CDR3 has 15 amino acids. Trimming removed 4 bases from V and 7 bases from J; junction bases left unmatched: 5. The CDR3 here is CASSNPGTGNSPLHF. The CDR3 region has the DNA TGTGCCAGTAGTAACCCTGGGACAGGGAATTCACCCCTCCACTTT.

This clonotype was seen more than once but under ten times. The chain uses TRBV20-1 and TRBJ2-7, with 12 bases fitting TRBD1. This CDR3 comprises 14 residues. From germline, CDR1 is DFQATT and CDR2 SNEGSKA (reference sequence). With V trimmed by 3 bases and J by 7 bases, 7 bases remained unmatched. CDR3 DNA sequence: TGCAGTGCTAGTGACGGGACAGGGGGCTGGGAGCAGTACTTC. It codes for CSASDGTGGWEQYF.

V is TRBV5-4 and J is TRBJ1-1; perhaps TRBD1 as D (5 bases). V was cut by 0 bases and J by 1 base, with 7 bases left in between. This CDR3 comprises 14 residues. The germline V gene encodes CDR1 SGHNT and CDR2 YYREEE (reference sequence). CDR3 amino acids: CASSLGRANTEAFF. The DNA of the CDR3 is TGTGCCAGCAGCTTGGGCAGGGCGAACACTGAAGCTTTCTTT.

A few counts support this clonotype. The CDR3 protein is CASSPETGGDGYTF. CDR3 bases: TGTGCCAGCTCACCAGAAACAGGGGGCGATGGCTACACCTTC. The gene calls are TRBV18 and TRBJ1-2, with 9 nucleotides matching TRBD1. The CDR3 is 14 amino acids. Germline-derived CDR1 and CDR2 are KGHSH and LQKENI. J was trimmed by 6 bases and V by 2 bases; bases with no gene match: 4.

Many counts were recorded for this clonotype. V usage is TRBV5-5 and J usage is TRBJ2-7, with D perhaps TRBD2 (7 bases). Germline V gene lookup returns CDR1 SGHKS and CDR2 YYEKEE (reference sequence). This CDR3 comprises 16 residues. The germline V and J ends were trimmed by 3 bases and 0 bases, with 16 bases remaining between them. DNA for the CDR3: TGTGCCAGCAGCTGGGGGGGGCCAGGGAACTCCTACGAGCAGTACTTC. Amino acid sequence: CASSWGGPGNSYEQYF.

The rearrangement joins TRBV3-1 to TRBJ2-5; no definite D call. This CDR3 is built from 15 residues. In germline, CDR1 is LGHDT, CDR2 YNNKEL (reference sequence). The V end lost 1 base, the J end lost 7 bases, and 16 bases lay between the germline ends. This CDR3 reads CASSQGGARYGTQYF. The DNA of the CDR3 is TGTGCCAGCAGCCAAGGAGGCGCTAGATACGGGACCCAGTACTTC.

The sample holds a few counts of this clonotype. The gene calls are TRBV12-3 or TRBV12-4 and TRBJ2-2; 7 nucleotides match TRBD1. Trimming took 6 bases from V and 6 from J; bases not matched to a gene: 4. This CDR3 has 13 amino acids. The CDR3 nucleotides are TGTGCCAGCAGGATGACAGGGTCCGGGGAGCTGTTTTTT. Its translation is CASRMTGSGELFF.

This chain connects TRBV18 to TRBJ1-1; D unresolved. This CDR3 region has 13 residues. Germline V gives CDR1 KGHSH, CDR2 LQKENI. Trimming left V 3 bases short and J 4 bases short, with 9 bases between. Here the CDR3 reads CASSPGRTTEAFF. Written as DNA, the CDR3 is TGTGCCAGCTCACCGGGAAGGACCACTGAAGCTTTCTTT.

This clonotype turned up a few times. The chain recombines TRBV20-1 with TRBJ2-3, with a possible D match to TRBD2 (5 bases). The germline V and J ends were trimmed by 3 bases and 7 bases, with 8 bases remaining between them. The CDR3 consists of 11 residues. Per the germline V gene, CDR1 is DFQATT and CDR2 is SNEGSKA (reference sequence). CDR3 sequence reads: CSARTKNTQYF. The CDR3 DNA follows: TGCAGTGCTAGGACTAAAAATACGCAGTATTTT.

The V call is TRBV7-8, the J call TRBJ1-5, with 7 nucleotides matching TRBD1. After removal of 1 base from V and 7 bases from J, the junction contained 10 bases not matched to a gene. The V gene's germline CDR1 is SGHVS and CDR2 FQNEAQ. The CDR3 runs 16 residues. Written as DNA, the CDR3 is TGTGCCAGCAGCTTAGGAGGGGGCAGGGTCGGACAGCCCCAGCATTTT. Translated: CASSLGGGRVGQPQHF.

The J gene is TRBJ2-2, the V gene TRBV9, with 9 bases identical to TRBD1. The CDR3 sequence is 16 residues long. V shed 3 bases, J shed 4 bases, and the junction held 7 bases outside the gene matches. In germline, CDR1 is SGDLS, CDR2 YYNGEE. CDR3 nucleotides: TGTGCCAGCAGCGCTACCGGGACAGGGACCACCGGGGAGCTGTTTTTT. Protein product: CASSATGTGTTGELFF.

J is TRBJ1-3 and V is TRBV6-6; D unresolved. CDR1 and CDR2 from the germline V gene are MNHNY and SVGAGI (reference sequence). V was clipped by 7 bases and J by 0 bases, with 13 bases between them. The CDR3 is 15 amino acids. For the CDR3, the DNA is TGTGCCAGCACCGTTCAAGATTACTCTGGAAACACCATATATTTT. It translates to CASTVQDYSGNTIYF.

The gene calls are TRBV6-6 and TRBJ1-1, with a possible D match to TRBD1 (5 bases). Germline lookup yields CDR1 MNHNY and CDR2 SVGAGI (reference sequence). Trimming cost V 2 bases and J 4 bases, with 11 bases left between them. The CDR3 is 14 residues long. The CDR3 coding sequence is TGTGCCAGCAGTTACGATCTGGGGGGCACTGAAGCTTTCTTT. Its protein is CASSYDLGGTEAFF.

This clonotype turned up a few times. The chain has TRBV21-1 and TRBJ2-7; the D segment call TRBD1 is taken from the table without a DNA check. TRBV21-1 is an annotated pseudogene. This CDR3 contains 14 residues. Written as DNA, the CDR3 is TGTGCCAGCAGCGGGCGGGGAAGGGCCTACGAGCAGTACGTC. This gives the protein CASSGRGRAYEQYV.

This chain links TRBV9 with TRBJ1-2; D uncertain. The germline gives CDR1 SGDLS, CDR2 YYNGEE. Trimming stripped 0 bases from V and 6 bases from J, with 9 bases between. This CDR3 is built from 13 residues. Written as DNA, the CDR3 is TGTGCCAGCAGCGTAGACAATGGGAATGGCTACACCTTC. Encoded protein: CASSVDNGNGYTF.

V and J are TRBV11-2 and TRBJ2-2, with 10 bases lining up with TRBD1. Germline values: CDR1 SGHAT, CDR2 FQNNGV. Unmatched junction bases numbered 10, after V lost 7 bases and J lost 8 bases. The CDR3 is 15 amino acids. The DNA of the CDR3 is TGTGCCAGCAACGGACAGGGGGGAATTGGTGGGGAGCTGTTTTTT. It codes for CASNGQGGIGGELFF.

The CDR3 region is CASSLEGKETQYF. CDR3 DNA: TGCGCCAGCAGCTTGGAGGGGAAAGAGACCCAGTACTTC. The chain carries TRBV5-1 and TRBJ2-5; TRBD1 might be the D (5 bases). The germline gives CDR1 SGHRS, CDR2 YFSETQ. The CDR3 runs 13 residues. V was pared by 0 bases and J by 3 bases, with 6 bases between.